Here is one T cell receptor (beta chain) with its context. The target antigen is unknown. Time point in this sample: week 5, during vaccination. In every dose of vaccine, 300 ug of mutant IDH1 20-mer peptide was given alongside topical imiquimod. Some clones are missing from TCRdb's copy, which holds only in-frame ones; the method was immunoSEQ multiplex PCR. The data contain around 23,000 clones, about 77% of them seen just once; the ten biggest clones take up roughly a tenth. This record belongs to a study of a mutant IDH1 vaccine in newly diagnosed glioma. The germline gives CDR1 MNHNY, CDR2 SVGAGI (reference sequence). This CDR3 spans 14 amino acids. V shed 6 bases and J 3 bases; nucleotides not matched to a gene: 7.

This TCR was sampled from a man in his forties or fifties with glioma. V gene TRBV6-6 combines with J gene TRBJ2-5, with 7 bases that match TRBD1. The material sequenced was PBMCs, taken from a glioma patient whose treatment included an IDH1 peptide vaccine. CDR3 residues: CASRDRQGKETQYF. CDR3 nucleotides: TGTGCCAGCAGGGACCGACAGGGAAAAGAGACCCAGTACTTC.